This is a list of T cell receptor beta chains from one sample in a study of blood T cells in healthy people across ages. In TCRdb, the 5' RACE reads were re-called with MiXCR into one record per CDR3 protein. The sample records some 1.8 million distinct CDR3 sequences, roughly two fifths being singletons. Sequenced: blood. These receptors came from a human donor in good health. Each CDR3 is given with its conserved first and last residue. A D gene is named only where the DNA matches it firmly. Rows give clone size only sometimes, using once, few, many, or a class for an expanded clone.

j_gene	d_gene	abundance	v_gene	len	CDR3nt	CDR3aa
TRBJ2-7	TRBD1	NA	TRBV27	16	TGTGCCAGCAGTTTATCCGGGACAGACCACTCCTACGAGCAGTACTTC	CASSLSGTDHSYEQYF
TRBJ1-2	NA	NA	TRBV20-1	8	TGCAGTGCTAGAGATTACACCTTC	CSARDYTF
TRBJ2-3	NA	many	TRBV20-1	13	TGCAGTGCTAGAGTGAGGGGGGTAGATACGCAGTATTTT	CSARVRGVDTQYF
TRBJ2-5	NA	NA	TRBV29-1	13	TGCAGCGCGGAGGGTCCCGGTCAGGAGGCCCAGTACTTC	CSAEGPGQEAQYF
TRBJ1-1	NA	NA	TRBV12-3/TRBV12-4	12	TGTGCCAGCAGTTGGCGATTTACTGAAGCTTTCTTT	CASSWRFTEAFF
TRBJ2-7	NA	NA	TRBV29-1	11	TGCAGCGTTGGATGGGGACCCGAGCAGTACTTC	CSVGWGPEQYF
TRBJ1-2	NA	few	TRBV3-1	15	TGTGCCAGCAGCCAAGAACCAGGGCGTAACTATGGCTACACCTTC	CASSQEPGRNYGYTF
TRBJ2-7	NA	NA	TRBV29-1	14	TGCAGCGCCTCCGGGTTACCGAGCTCCTACGAGCAGTACTTC	CSASGLPSSYEQYF
TRBJ1-2	TRBD1	few	TRBV5-6	17	TGTGCCAGCAGCGCGGACCCGACAGGGGTAGGTGAGGATGGCTACACCTTC	CASSADPTGVGEDGYTF
TRBJ1-5	NA	NA	TRBV28	14	TGTGCCTGCAGTACCCCACCCAGCAATCAGCCCCAGCATTTT	CACSTPPSNQPQHF